This T cell receptor beta chain was profiled in a study of metastatic and nonmetastatic thyroid tumors. Study in general: The comparison covered peripheral blood and tumor or nodule tissue in malignant and benign thyroid patients. Findings and limits, study-wide: A significant increase in TCR beta diversity was reportedly seen in malignant thyroid tumors relative to benign nodules, in blood and tumor.

Germline-derived CDR1 and CDR2 are SGHRS and YFSETQ. CDR3 size: 11 residues. V was clipped by 10 bases and J by 7 bases, with 11 bases between them. This clone was detected many times. Its antigen is unidentified. Using MiXCR, TCRdb re-called clones from the PCR reads. The sample lists some 52,000 clones; approximately 17% were seen once. Patients had received no treatment of any kind before thyroid surgery. The TCR originated in a female donor with papillary thyroid cancer or a benign thyroid nodule (not recorded which). Some clones in this sample may be carry-over from other donors' samples. The source material was blood. This chain links TRBV5-1 with TRBJ2-2; D possibly corresponds to TRBD1 (5 bases). The CDR3 DNA follows: TGCGCCTCCGAGCAGGGCGGGGAGCTGTTTTTT. This codes for CASEQGGELFF.